Shown below are 17 T cell receptor beta chains from a single sample sequenced in a study of blood T cell repertoires in COVID-19. Only in-frame clones appear in the TCRdb table, and some are missing; sequencing was by immunoSEQ multiplex PCR. Here the sample spans approximately 360,000 clones, over 75% being singletons. Sequencing was carried out using PBMCs or T cells enriched from blood (not recorded which). All receptors come from a woman aged 25 to 39 with acute COVID-19.

The gene calls are TRBV7-9 and TRBJ1-4; 10 bases are a match to TRBD1. CDR1 and CDR2 (germline): SEHNR, FQNEAQ (reference sequence). V was pared by 3 bases and J by 8 bases, with 0 bases of the junction left unmatched. This CDR3 has 13 residues. The CDR3 here is CASSLGQGEKLFF. The CDR3 nucleotides are TGTGCCAGCAGCTTGGGACAGGGGGAAAAACTGTTTTTT.

This chain joins TRBV30 and TRBJ2-3; possible D gene TRBD1, 5 bases. The CDR3 is made up of 12 amino acids. The V gene's germline CDR1 is GTSNPN and CDR2 SVGIG (reference sequence). V was clipped by 5 bases and J by 5 bases, with 11 bases between them. The CDR3 loop is CAWEDNGDTQYF. DNA for the CDR3: TGTGCCTGGGAGGACAATGGAGATACGCAGTATTTT.

About this clone: At one end, the junction sequence differs from germline, possibly due to a read error. The sample carries other DNA sequences with the same CDR3. As DNA, the CDR3 is TGCGCCAGCAGCCGGACAGGGGAAAACTATGGCTACACCTTC. It is translated as CASSRTGENYGYTF. The chain is built from TRBV3-1 (or the pseudogene TRBV3-2) and TRBJ1-2, with 9 bases identical to TRBD1. CDR1 is LGHDT and CDR2 is YNNKEL in the germline V gene (reference sequence). CDR3 length equals 14 residues.

The V gene is TRBV25-1, the J gene TRBJ2-2, with TRBD2 identical over 12 bases. From germline, CDR1 is MGHDK and CDR2 SYGVNS. The V gene end was trimmed by 3 bases and the J gene end by 6 bases; junction bases not matched to a gene: 5. This CDR3 has 16 residues. The CDR3 loop reads CASSDSTSGGPGELFF. CDR3 nucleotides: TGTGCCAGCAGTGATTCGACTAGCGGGGGCCCCGGGGAGCTGTTTTTT.

The CDR3 nucleotides read TGTGCCATCAGTGAGTTCGGAGGGGGCAATCAGCCCCAGCATTTT. Amino acids: CAISEFGGGNQPQHF. The V call is TRBV10-3, the J call TRBJ1-5; maybe TRBD1 (5 bases). The germline CDR1 and CDR2 sequences are ENHRY and SYGVKD. V was trimmed by 1 base and J by 2 bases, leaving 9 bases between them. The CDR3 extends over 15 amino acids.

The rearrangement links TRBV19 to TRBJ1-1, with D unclear. V was clipped by 8 bases and J by 6 bases, with 19 bases between them. The CDR3 consists of 14 residues. The germline V gene encodes CDR1 LNHDA and CDR2 SQIVND (reference sequence). The CDR3 bases are TGTGCCAGTGAAAACTATTGGCGGAAGGCTGAAGCTTTCTTT. It codes for CASENYWRKAEAFF.

The V and J genes are TRBV15 and TRBJ2-6; 10 bases match TRBD1. The CDR3 has 18 amino acids. V was clipped by 4 bases and J by 2 bases; unmatched bases: 8. Germline CDR1 LNHNV, CDR2 YYDKDF (reference sequence). CDR3 residues: CATSTGGTGVPGANVLTF. Here the CDR3 DNA reads TGTGCCACCAGCACCGGGGGGACAGGGGTACCTGGGGCCAACGTCCTGACTTTC.

This chain connects TRBV19 to TRBJ2-7; 14 bases align to TRBD2. The germline gives CDR1 LNHDA, CDR2 SQIVND (reference sequence). Trimming cost V 3 bases and J 2 bases; bases outside gene matches: 9. This CDR3 spans 18 amino acids. The CDR3 loop reads CASSISWSGLAGAYEQYF. The DNA for the CDR3 is TGTGCCAGTAGTATTTCTTGGTCGGGACTAGCGGGGGCCTACGAGCAGTACTTC.

This clone was recorded a few times. Here the CDR3 DNA reads TGTGCCAGCAGCCCCCACTTTGCAACTAATGAAAAACTGTTTTTT. It translates to CASSPHFATNEKLFF. The gene calls are TRBV2 and TRBJ1-4, with D unclear. Germline CDR1 SNHLY, CDR2 FYNNEI. The CDR3 covers 15 residues. Between the trimmed V and J ends, which lost 6 bases and 0 bases, there was a span of 11 bases.

The chain has TRBV5-6 and TRBJ1-2; D remains ambiguous. The V end was cut by 1 base, the J end by 7 bases, with 11 bases between. This CDR3 has 13 amino acids. Germline V gene sequence: CDR1 SGHDT, CDR2 YYEEEE. CDR3: CASSLSGKGGYTF. CDR3 DNA: TGTGCCAGCAGCTTGTCGGGGAAGGGTGGCTACACCTTC.

The chain has TRBV27 and TRBJ1-5, with D tentatively TRBD1 (5 bases). This CDR3 comprises 14 residues. Germline loops: CDR1 MNHEY, CDR2 SMNVEV (reference sequence). The V end was cut by 8 bases, the J end by 6 bases, with 17 bases between. The CDR3 region is CASGTRGGSQPQHF. The CDR3 DNA is TGTGCCAGCGGAACGCGGGGGGGAAGTCAGCCCCAGCATTTT.

V gene TRBV28 combines with J gene TRBJ1-2; D call uncertain. From germline, CDR1 is MDHEN and CDR2 SYDVKM. The CDR3 is 12 residues long. The V end was cut by 2 bases, the J end by 7 bases, with 8 bases between. The CDR3: CASSLAGGGYTF. In DNA form, the CDR3 reads TGTGCCAGCAGTTTAGCAGGAGGTGGCTACACCTTC.

V gene TRBV18 combines with J gene TRBJ2-1; 7 bases agree with TRBD2. Looked up from germline, CDR1 is KGHSH and CDR2 is LQKENI. V shed 3 bases and J 3 bases; nucleotides not matched to a gene: 11. The CDR3 has 17 amino acids. The CDR3: CASSPLGLADNYNEQFF. The DNA for the CDR3 is TGTGCCAGCTCACCCCTTGGGCTAGCGGATAACTACAATGAGCAGTTCTTC. The full variable domain, rest sourced from reference TRBV18 and TRBJ2-1, is NAGVMQNPRHLVRRRGQEARLRCSPMKGHSHVYWYRQLPEEGLKFMVYLQKENIIDESGMPKERFSAEFPKEGPSILRIQQVVRGDSAAYFCASSPLGLADNYNEQFFGPGTRLTVL.

This clone was observed once. The chain has TRBV5-1 and TRBJ2-1, with 9 bases that match TRBD2. V shed 0 bases, J shed 6 bases, and the junction held 7 bases outside the gene matches. The CDR3 contains 16 residues. The V gene's germline CDR1 is SGHRS and CDR2 YFSETQ. CDR3 in amino acids: CASSLVASGAFNEQFF. The CDR3 bases are TGCGCCAGCAGCTTGGTCGCTAGCGGGGCTTTCAATGAGCAGTTCTTC.

Here the CDR3 DNA reads TGCGCCAGCAGTGAGTCCCGCGGGGGAAGGGGCACTGAAGCTTTCTTT. Translation gives CASSESRGGRGTEAFF. V is TRBV10-2 and J is TRBJ1-1, with D tentatively TRBD1 (5 bases). The V gene's germline CDR1 is WSHSY and CDR2 SAAADI. The CDR3 runs 16 residues. Deletions cut 0 bases from V and 4 bases from J, with 15 bases between.

The chain is built from TRBV27 and TRBJ2-2, with D possibly TRBD2 on 5 matching bases. V dropped 3 bases and J dropped 4 bases, with 6 bases sitting between them. The CDR3 is 13 residues long. The germline CDR1 and CDR2 sequences are MNHEY and SMNVEV (reference sequence). CDR3 in amino acids: CASSFGVTGELFF. For the CDR3, the DNA is TGTGCCAGCAGTTTCGGGGTCACCGGGGAGCTGTTTTTT.

The chain couples TRBV5-6 to TRBJ1-6, with D perhaps matching TRBD1 (5 bases). Germline V gene lookup returns CDR1 SGHDT and CDR2 YYEEEE. V lost 3 bases to trimming and J lost 5 bases, with 24 bases between them. The CDR3 extends over 19 amino acids. The CDR3 reads CASSSGLRLYGGNNSPLHF. DNA for the CDR3: TGTGCCAGCAGCTCGGGTTTGCGCTTGTACGGGGGAAATAATTCACCCCTCCACTTT.